This TCR beta chain was obtained from a study of T cells in tuberculosis. Germline CDR1 reads LNHNV; CDR2 reads YYDKDF (reference sequence). Trimming left V 0 bases short and J 8 bases short, with 14 bases between. CDR3 length equals 15 residues. Sequencing was performed with immunoSEQ multiplex PCR; in TCRdb, only in-frame clones are kept and a portion is missing. The sample consists of around 35,000 clones, 90% to 95% of them appearing once. Sample: PBMCs. The receptor was derived from a donor aged 5 to 30 with latent tuberculosis or without tuberculosis infection. Some clones in this sample may be carry-over from other donors' samples. V and J are TRBV15 and TRBJ2-4; the D gene is possibly TRBD2 (6 bases). Here the CDR3 reads CATSRESGHGDIQYF. For the CDR3, the DNA is TGTGCCACCAGCAGAGAGAGCGGGCACGGGGACATTCAGTACTTC.